The 27 T cell receptor beta chains below all came from one sample that was sequenced in a study of blood T cell repertoires in COVID-19 (dated by TCRdb to about 2020). Library construction relied on the immunoSEQ multiplex PCR assay. TCRdb re-hosts the immuneACCESS table, in-frame sequences only. Its copies lack some clones; in the studies checked, an unresolved V gene accounts for under half of them, and the cause for the rest is not known. The sample table records fewer than 350,000 clones; roughly 85% of these occur just once. The ten largest clones capture 2.5% of the sample. The sequenced material came from PBMCs or T cells enriched from blood (not recorded which). The source of these receptors is a woman in her forties or fifties who had recovered from COVID-19.

The chain couples TRBV19 to TRBJ2-1; 9 bases agree with TRBD1. Germline CDR1 and CDR2: LNHDA and SQIVND (reference sequence). V gave up 7 bases and J gave up 1 base; unmatched junction bases: 11. This CDR3 has 17 amino acids. CDR3 residues: CASTETGGGLSYNEQFF. The CDR3 bases are TGTGCCAGTACCGAGACAGGGGGAGGGTTGTCCTACAATGAGCAGTTCTTC.

The chain carries TRBV28 and TRBJ1-3, with D perhaps matching TRBD1 (5 bases). Germline loops: CDR1 MDHEN, CDR2 SYDVKM. Trimming left V 6 bases short and J 0 bases short, with 9 bases between. The CDR3 has 14 amino acids. The CDR3 reads CASSQGFSGNTIYF. The DNA of the CDR3 is TGTGCCAGCAGCCAGGGTTTCTCTGGAAACACCATATATTTT.

This chain connects TRBV28 to TRBJ1-5; D is possibly TRBD1 (6 bases). Germline V gene data show CDR1 as MDHEN and CDR2 as SYDVKM. V was shortened by 5 bases and J by 12 bases, with 14 bases between the two germline ends. This CDR3 has 12 residues. CDR3 loop: CASSGGRRYQHF. The CDR3 bases are TGTGCCAGCAGTGGGGGCCGAAGGTACCAGCATTTT.

The count of this clone is one. This chain links TRBV28 with TRBJ1-2; 7 bases map to TRBD1. CDR1 and CDR2 (germline): MDHEN, SYDVKM. The CDR3 is 13 amino acids. Trimming at V came to 4 bases and at J to 4 bases, leaving 3 bases not matched to a gene. CDR3 sequence reads: CASSSGTAYGYTF. The DNA for the CDR3 is TGTGCCAGCAGTTCCGGGACAGCCTATGGCTACACCTTC.

The chain uses TRBV30 and TRBJ2-1; 9 positions agree with TRBD2. CDR1 and CDR2 from the germline V gene are GTSNPN and SVGIG (reference sequence). The J segment lost 10 bases and the V segment lost 1 base, leaving 11 bases of the junction unmatched. The CDR3 runs to 15 residues. DNA of the CDR3: TGTGCCTGGAGTGCAGACGCGGGAGGGGTTTGGGAGCAGTTCTTC. Translating gives CAWSADAGGVWEQFF.

CDR3 in DNA: TGCGCCAGCAGCCCCGGTTACCGGAATGAGCAGTTCTTC. Protein: CASSPGYRNEQFF. The J gene is TRBJ2-1, the V gene TRBV4-1; the D is unclear. The CDR3 has 13 amino acids. In germline, CDR1 is MGHRA, CDR2 YSYEKL. Trimming stripped 4 bases from V and 7 bases from J, with 11 bases between.

The chain combines TRBV4-3 with TRBJ2-7; 8 nucleotides line up with TRBD2. J was trimmed by 3 bases and V by 2 bases; bases with no gene match: 6. Germline assignment: CDR1 LGHNA and CDR2 YSLEER. The CDR3 is 15 amino acids. CDR3 loop: CASSQSSGSLYEQYF. CDR3 coding DNA: TGCGCCAGCAGCCAATCCAGCGGGAGCCTCTACGAGCAGTACTTC.

J is TRBJ1-2 and V is TRBV4-1; tentative D call: TRBD1 (6 bases). V was pared by 0 bases and J by 4 bases, with 21 bases between. This CDR3 contains 18 residues. Germline values: CDR1 MGHRA, CDR2 YSYEKL. CDR3 bases: TGCGCCAGCAGCCAAGACCGATCCGGGACATCGTTTTCCTATGGCTACACCTTC. Translated, it gives CASSQDRSGTSFSYGYTF.

This clone was seen a few times. V gene TRBV29-1 combines with J gene TRBJ1-2; a weak D match, TRBD1 (5 bases). Germline CDR1 and CDR2: SQVTM and ANQGSEA. The CDR3 consists of 14 residues. The V end lost 0 bases, the J end lost 5 bases, and 13 bases lay between the germline ends. In DNA, the CDR3 is TGCAGCGTTGAAGAGGAACAGGAGACATATGGCTACACCTTC. Translated, it gives CSVEEEQETYGYTF.

This clone came up once. J is TRBJ1-4 and V is TRBV5-4; 8 bases match TRBD1. CDR3 length: 16 residues. Trimming at V came to 2 bases and at J to 2 bases, leaving 5 bases not matched to a gene. Germline CDR1 is SGHNT and CDR2 is YYREEE (reference sequence). CDR3 sequence: CASSLNRGSTNEKLFF. The CDR3 DNA is TGTGCCAGCAGCTTAAACAGGGGGTCCACTAATGAAAAACTGTTTTTT.

The J gene is TRBJ1-5, the V gene TRBV19; a weak D match, TRBD1 (5 bases). The CDR3 runs 15 residues. The germline CDR1 and CDR2 sequences are LNHDA and SQIVND (reference sequence). Between the trimmed V and J ends, which lost 3 bases and 4 bases, there was a span of 13 bases. CDR3 region: CASSIEDNLNQPQHF. The CDR3, as DNA: TGTGCCAGTAGTATTGAGGACAACCTGAATCAGCCCCAGCATTTT.

V and J are TRBV4-3 and TRBJ2-1; 11 nucleotides align to TRBD2. The germline V gene has CDR1 LGHNA and CDR2 YSLEER. V lost 4 bases, J lost 7 bases, and 12 bases stayed unmatched. CDR3 length: 17 residues. Here the CDR3 reads CASSRISGRVRGNEQFF. The CDR3 nucleotides read TGCGCCAGCAGCCGCATTAGCGGGAGGGTCAGGGGAAATGAGCAGTTCTTC.

The chain joins TRBV5-1 to TRBJ2-3; TRBD2 matches 9 bases. With 4 bases clipped from V and 4 bases from J, the junction kept 13 bases outside the gene matches. The germline V gene encodes CDR1 SGHRS and CDR2 YFSETQ. The CDR3 runs to 17 residues. Written as DNA, the CDR3 is TGCGCCAGCAGCGCGTTCGGGCAAGCGGGAGGTCCAGATACGCAGTATTTT. Its protein is CASSAFGQAGGPDTQYF.

The V gene is TRBV11-2, the J gene TRBJ2-4; D is uncertain. The V end lost 1 base, the J end lost 1 base, and 8 bases lay between the germline ends. The germline gives CDR1 SGHAT, CDR2 FQNNGV. The CDR3 spans 15 residues. The CDR3 bases are TGTGCCAGCAGCTTAGGTGTCAGGGCCAAAAACATTCAGTACTTC. It is translated as CASSLGVRAKNIQYF.

J is TRBJ2-5 and V is TRBV5-1; 8 nucleotides agree with TRBD2. V shed 4 bases and J 4 bases; nucleotides not matched to a gene: 6. The CDR3 runs to 14 residues. Germline assignment: CDR1 SGHRS and CDR2 YFSETQ. CDR3 amino acids: CASSLTAGGETQYF. CDR3 in DNA: TGCGCCAGCAGCCTAACGGCGGGGGGAGAGACCCAGTACTTC.

V and J are TRBV10-2 and TRBJ2-2, with D maybe TRBD2 (6 bases). V was cut by 11 bases and J by 5 bases, with 18 bases left in between. Germline loops: CDR1 WSHSY, CDR2 SAAADI. CDR3 length: 14 amino acids. The CDR3: CAGTPSGGTGELFF. As DNA, the CDR3 is TGCGCCGGCACCCCTTCTGGGGGGACCGGGGAGCTGTTTTTT.

The rearrangement joins TRBV30 to TRBJ1-6, with 9 bases lining up with TRBD1. The CDR3 is made up of 13 amino acids. Losses at the gene ends were 5 bases for V and 8 bases for J; bases not matched to a gene: 4. Germline V lookup: CDR1 GTSNPN, CDR2 SVGIG (reference sequence). The chain's CDR3 is CAWGDREYSPLHF. The CDR3 DNA reads as TGTGCCTGGGGGGACAGGGAATATTCACCCCTCCACTTT.

The gene calls are TRBV7-9 and TRBJ1-5; D is perhaps TRBD1 (6 bases). With 5 bases removed from V and 0 bases from J, the gap between germline ends came to 14 bases. The CDR3 sequence is 16 residues long. Germline V gene lookup returns CDR1 SEHNR and CDR2 FQNEAQ (reference sequence). The CDR3 sequence is CASSLVGTHSNQPQHF. Here the CDR3 DNA reads TGTGCCAGCAGCCTCGTAGGGACACATAGCAATCAGCCCCAGCATTTT.

V gene TRBV11-3 combines with J gene TRBJ2-1; D remains unclear. The germline CDR1 and CDR2 sequences are SGHNT and YENEEA. This CDR3 spans 13 amino acids. Trimming stripped 0 bases from V and 5 bases from J, with 5 bases between. This chain's CDR3 is CASSLDSHNEQFF. The CDR3 DNA reads as TGTGCCAGCAGCTTAGATAGCCACAATGAGCAGTTCTTC.

The chain has TRBV4-3 and TRBJ1-4; D possibly corresponds to TRBD1 (5 bases). The germline CDR1 and CDR2 sequences are LGHNA and YSLEER. This CDR3 comprises 14 residues. Trimming removed 6 bases at V and 8 bases at J, with 16 bases between. CDR3 in DNA: TGCGCCAGCAGGCGGGGGGGAACAAAGGAAAAACTGTTTTTT. Translation: CASRRGGTKEKLFF.

In its sample, this clone was seen a few times. The chain combines TRBV27 with TRBJ2-1, with D perhaps matching TRBD2 (6 bases). V was pared by 9 bases and J by 0 bases, with 15 bases between. Germline V gives CDR1 MNHEY, CDR2 SMNVEV (reference sequence). CDR3 length: 15 amino acids. The CDR3 DNA sequence: TGTGCCAGTACCGGGACTTTTAGCTCCTACAATGAGCAGTTCTTC. This codes for CASTGTFSSYNEQFF.

This clone has more than one count but fewer than ten. V usage is TRBV28 and J usage is TRBJ1-2, with no clear D. The CDR3 covers 11 residues. Germline V gene sequence: CDR1 MDHEN, CDR2 SYDVKM. Trimming cost V 10 bases and J 11 bases, with 17 bases left between them. CDR3 coding DNA: TGTGCCACCCTCCAGATACCGTTGTACACCTTC. Protein sequence: CATLQIPLYTF.

A remark on this clone: The sample carries other DNA sequences with the same CDR3. The chain carries TRBV7-2 and TRBJ2-7, with D perhaps TRBD1 (6 bases). The V gene's germline CDR1 is SGHTA and CDR2 FQGNSA. The germline V and J ends were trimmed by 4 bases and 0 bases, with 10 bases remaining between them. The CDR3 contains 14 residues. The CDR3 spells CASSSNRVSYEQYF. The CDR3, as DNA: TGTGCCAGCAGCTCGAACAGGGTCTCCTACGAGCAGTACTTC. Complete variable domain (other parts from reference TRBV7-2 and TRBJ2-7): GAGVSQSPSNKVTEKGKDVELRCDPISGHTALYWYRQSLGQGLEFLIYFQGNSAPDKSGLPSDRFSAERTGGSVSTLTIQRTQQEDSAVYLCASSSNRVSYEQYFGPGTRLTVT.

The chain combines TRBV19 with TRBJ1-4, with TRBD1 identical over 10 bases. V trimming: 5 bases; J trimming: 5 bases; junction bases outside the gene matches: 8. This CDR3 is built from 16 residues. In germline, CDR1 is LNHDA, CDR2 SQIVND (reference sequence). The CDR3 DNA is TGTGCCAGTAGTGTTGGCAGGGGACAGGGGAATGAAAAACTGTTTTTT. Its protein product is CASSVGRGQGNEKLFF.

The chain has TRBV28 and TRBJ1-2, with TRBD1 matching 7 bases. The germline CDR1 and CDR2 sequences are MDHEN and SYDVKM. The CDR3 is 17 amino acids. With 5 bases clipped from V and 1 base from J, the junction kept 13 bases outside the gene matches. CDR3: CASSAPGRGRINYGYTF. In nucleotides, the CDR3 is TGTGCCAGCAGTGCCCCGGGTAGGGGGCGGATTAACTATGGCTACACCTTC.

The chain carries TRBV10-1 and TRBJ2-7, with D uncertain. CDR3 length: 15 residues. The V and J ends lost 7 bases and 4 bases respectively, with 20 bases between them. The germline CDR1 and CDR2 sequences are WNHNN and SYGVQD (reference sequence). The CDR3 spells CASKFTNTESYEQYF. The CDR3 DNA reads as TGCGCCAGCAAGTTCACAAACACGGAGAGTTACGAGCAGTACTTC.

The chain recombines TRBV5-6 with TRBJ2-7; D call uncertain. The CDR3 sequence is 15 residues long. From germline, CDR1 is SGHDT and CDR2 YYEEEE. The V end lost 0 bases, the J end lost 3 bases, and 13 bases lay between the germline ends. CDR3 sequence: CASSLGFYSNYEQYF. The CDR3 DNA follows: TGTGCCAGCAGCTTGGGATTCTACAGCAACTACGAGCAGTACTTC.